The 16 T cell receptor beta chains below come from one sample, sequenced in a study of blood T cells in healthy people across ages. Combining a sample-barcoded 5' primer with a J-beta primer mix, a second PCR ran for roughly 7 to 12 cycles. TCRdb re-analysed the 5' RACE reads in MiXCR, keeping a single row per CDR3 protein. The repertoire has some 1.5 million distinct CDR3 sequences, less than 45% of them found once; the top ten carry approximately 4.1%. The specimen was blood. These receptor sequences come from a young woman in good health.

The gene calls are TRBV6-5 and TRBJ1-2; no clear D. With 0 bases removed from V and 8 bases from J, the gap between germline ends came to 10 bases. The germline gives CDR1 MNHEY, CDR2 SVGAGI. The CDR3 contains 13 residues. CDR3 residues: CASSYSTRSGYTF. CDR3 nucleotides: TGTGCCAGCAGTTACTCGACACGCTCCGGCTACACCTTC.

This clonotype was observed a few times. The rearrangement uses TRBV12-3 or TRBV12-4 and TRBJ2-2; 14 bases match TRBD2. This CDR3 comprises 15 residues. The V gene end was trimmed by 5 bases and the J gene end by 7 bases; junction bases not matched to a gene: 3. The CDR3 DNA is TGTGCCAGCAGTAAGGGACTAGCGGGGGTCGGGGAGCTGTTTTTT. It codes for CASSKGLAGVGELFF.

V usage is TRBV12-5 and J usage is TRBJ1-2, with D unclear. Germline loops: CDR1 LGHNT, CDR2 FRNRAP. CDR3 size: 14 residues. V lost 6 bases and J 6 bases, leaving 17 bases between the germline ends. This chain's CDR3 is CASGLAGSHDGYTF. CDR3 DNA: TGTGCTAGTGGCCTCGCGGGCAGCCACGATGGCTACACCTTC.

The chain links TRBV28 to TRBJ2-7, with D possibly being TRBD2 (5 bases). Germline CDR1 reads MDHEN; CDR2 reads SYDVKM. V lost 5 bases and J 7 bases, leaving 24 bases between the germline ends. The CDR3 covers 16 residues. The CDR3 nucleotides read TGTGCCAGCAGTCCCCCAGAGGGCAGCTCCTACAATGAGCAGTACTTC. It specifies CASSPPEGSSYNEQYF. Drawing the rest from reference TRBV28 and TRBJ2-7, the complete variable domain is DVKVTQSSRYLVKRTGEKVFLECVQDMDHENMFWYRQDPGLGLRLIYFSYDVKMKEKGDIPEGYSVSREKKERFSLILESASTNQTSMYLCASSPPEGSSYNEQYFGPGTRLTVT.

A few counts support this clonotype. CDR3 DNA sequence: TGTGCCTCCACCCAGGCGGGTTCCTACGAGCAGTACTTC. Translation gives CASTQAGSYEQYF. The rearrangement links TRBV6-5 to TRBJ2-7; the D gene is possibly TRBD2 (5 bases). The germline CDR1 and CDR2 sequences are MNHEY and SVGAGI. Between the trimmed V and J ends, which lost 11 bases and 1 base, there was a span of 15 bases. CDR3 length: 13 amino acids.

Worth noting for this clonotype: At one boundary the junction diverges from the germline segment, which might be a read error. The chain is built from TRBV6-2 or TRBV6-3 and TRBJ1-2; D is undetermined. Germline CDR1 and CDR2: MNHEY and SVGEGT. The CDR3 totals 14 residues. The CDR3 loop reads CASSDSIAIYGYTF. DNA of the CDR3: TGTGCCAGCAGTGACTCGATCGCGATCTATGGCTACACCTTC.

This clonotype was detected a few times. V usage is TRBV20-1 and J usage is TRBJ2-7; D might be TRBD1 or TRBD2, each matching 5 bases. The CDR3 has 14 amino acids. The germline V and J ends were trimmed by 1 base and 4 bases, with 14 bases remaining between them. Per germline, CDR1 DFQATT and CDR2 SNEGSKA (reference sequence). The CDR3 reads CSARGGLVLYEQYF. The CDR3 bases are TGCAGTGCTAGAGGGGGGTTGGTACTGTACGAGCAGTACTTC.

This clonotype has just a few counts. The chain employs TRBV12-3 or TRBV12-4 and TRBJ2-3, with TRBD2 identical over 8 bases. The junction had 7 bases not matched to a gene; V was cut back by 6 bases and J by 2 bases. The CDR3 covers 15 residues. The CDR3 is CASSVGSGNTDTQYF. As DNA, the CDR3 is TGTGCCAGCAGCGTAGGTAGCGGGAACACAGATACGCAGTATTTT.

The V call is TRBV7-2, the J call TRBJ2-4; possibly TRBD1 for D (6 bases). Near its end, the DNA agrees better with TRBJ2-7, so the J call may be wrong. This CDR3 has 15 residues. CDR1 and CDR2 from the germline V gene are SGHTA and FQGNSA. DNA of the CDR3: TGTGCCAGCAGCTTATATACAGGGCTCGCCTACGAGCAGTACTTC. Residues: CASSLYTGLAYEQYF.

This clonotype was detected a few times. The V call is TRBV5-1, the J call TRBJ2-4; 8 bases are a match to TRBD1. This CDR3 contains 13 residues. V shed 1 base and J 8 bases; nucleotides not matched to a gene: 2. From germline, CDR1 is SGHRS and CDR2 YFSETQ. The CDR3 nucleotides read TGCGCCAGCAGCTTGCACAGGGGGGACATTCAGTACTTC. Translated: CASSLHRGDIQYF. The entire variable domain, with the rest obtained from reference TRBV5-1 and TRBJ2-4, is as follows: KAGVTQTPRYLIKTRGQQVTLSCSPISGHRSVSWYQQTPGQGLQFLFEYFSETQRNKGNFPGRFSGRQFSNSRSEMNVSTLELGDSALYLCASSLHRGDIQYFGAGTRLSVL.

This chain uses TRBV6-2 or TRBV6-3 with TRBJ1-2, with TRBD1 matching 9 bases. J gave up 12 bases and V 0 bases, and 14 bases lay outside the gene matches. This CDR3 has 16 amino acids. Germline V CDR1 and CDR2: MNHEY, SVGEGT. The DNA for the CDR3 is TGTGCCAGCAGTTACTCTGAGATTGGACAGGGGATATGGAACACCTTC. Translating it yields CASSYSEIGQGIWNTF.

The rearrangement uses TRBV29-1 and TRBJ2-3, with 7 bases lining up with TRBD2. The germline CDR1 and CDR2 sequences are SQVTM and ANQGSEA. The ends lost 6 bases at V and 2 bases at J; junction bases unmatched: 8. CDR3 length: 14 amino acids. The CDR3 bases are TGCAGCGTCCCCGCTAGCGGAAACACAGATACGCAGTATTTT. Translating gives CSVPASGNTDTQYF.

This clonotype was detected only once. The CDR3 protein is CAWIGDRSYGYTF. The CDR3 bases are TGTGCCTGGATCGGGGACAGAAGCTATGGCTACACCTTC. V and J are TRBV30 and TRBJ1-2, with 7 bases that match TRBD1. This CDR3 region has 13 residues. The V and J ends lost 4 bases and 4 bases, in that order; junction bases with no gene match: 6. From germline, CDR1 is GTSNPN and CDR2 SVGIG (reference sequence). Supplemented by reference TRBV30 and TRBJ1-2, the full variable domain reads SQTIHQWPATLVQPVGSPLSLECTVEGTSNPNLYWYRQAAGRGLQLLFYSVGIGQISSEVPQNLSASRPQDRQFILSSKKLLLSDSGFYLCAWIGDRSYGYTFGSGTRLTVV.

The CDR3 here is CASSYGGLAGGPYNEQFF. CDR3 DNA: TGTGCCAGCAGTTACGGTGGACTAGCGGGGGGGCCATACAATGAGCAGTTCTTC. The V and J genes are TRBV6-2 or TRBV6-3 and TRBJ2-1; 15 nucleotides align to TRBD2. V lost 2 bases to trimming and J lost 4 bases; unmatched junction nucleotides: 6. CDR1 is MNHEY and CDR2 is SVGEGT in the germline V gene. The CDR3 is 18 amino acids.

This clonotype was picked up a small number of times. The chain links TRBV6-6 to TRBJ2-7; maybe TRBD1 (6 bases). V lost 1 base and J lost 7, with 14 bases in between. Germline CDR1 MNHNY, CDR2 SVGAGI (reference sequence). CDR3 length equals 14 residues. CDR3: CASSYYRQAGEQYF. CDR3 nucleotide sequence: TGTGCCAGCAGTTACTATCGACAGGCTGGGGAGCAGTACTTC.

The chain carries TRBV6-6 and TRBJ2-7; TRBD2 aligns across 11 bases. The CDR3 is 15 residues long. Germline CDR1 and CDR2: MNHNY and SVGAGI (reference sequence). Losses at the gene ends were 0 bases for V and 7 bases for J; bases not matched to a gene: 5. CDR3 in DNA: TGTGCCAGCAGTTACTCCCTAGCGGGAGGCGGGGAGCAGTACTTC. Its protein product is CASSYSLAGGGEQYF.